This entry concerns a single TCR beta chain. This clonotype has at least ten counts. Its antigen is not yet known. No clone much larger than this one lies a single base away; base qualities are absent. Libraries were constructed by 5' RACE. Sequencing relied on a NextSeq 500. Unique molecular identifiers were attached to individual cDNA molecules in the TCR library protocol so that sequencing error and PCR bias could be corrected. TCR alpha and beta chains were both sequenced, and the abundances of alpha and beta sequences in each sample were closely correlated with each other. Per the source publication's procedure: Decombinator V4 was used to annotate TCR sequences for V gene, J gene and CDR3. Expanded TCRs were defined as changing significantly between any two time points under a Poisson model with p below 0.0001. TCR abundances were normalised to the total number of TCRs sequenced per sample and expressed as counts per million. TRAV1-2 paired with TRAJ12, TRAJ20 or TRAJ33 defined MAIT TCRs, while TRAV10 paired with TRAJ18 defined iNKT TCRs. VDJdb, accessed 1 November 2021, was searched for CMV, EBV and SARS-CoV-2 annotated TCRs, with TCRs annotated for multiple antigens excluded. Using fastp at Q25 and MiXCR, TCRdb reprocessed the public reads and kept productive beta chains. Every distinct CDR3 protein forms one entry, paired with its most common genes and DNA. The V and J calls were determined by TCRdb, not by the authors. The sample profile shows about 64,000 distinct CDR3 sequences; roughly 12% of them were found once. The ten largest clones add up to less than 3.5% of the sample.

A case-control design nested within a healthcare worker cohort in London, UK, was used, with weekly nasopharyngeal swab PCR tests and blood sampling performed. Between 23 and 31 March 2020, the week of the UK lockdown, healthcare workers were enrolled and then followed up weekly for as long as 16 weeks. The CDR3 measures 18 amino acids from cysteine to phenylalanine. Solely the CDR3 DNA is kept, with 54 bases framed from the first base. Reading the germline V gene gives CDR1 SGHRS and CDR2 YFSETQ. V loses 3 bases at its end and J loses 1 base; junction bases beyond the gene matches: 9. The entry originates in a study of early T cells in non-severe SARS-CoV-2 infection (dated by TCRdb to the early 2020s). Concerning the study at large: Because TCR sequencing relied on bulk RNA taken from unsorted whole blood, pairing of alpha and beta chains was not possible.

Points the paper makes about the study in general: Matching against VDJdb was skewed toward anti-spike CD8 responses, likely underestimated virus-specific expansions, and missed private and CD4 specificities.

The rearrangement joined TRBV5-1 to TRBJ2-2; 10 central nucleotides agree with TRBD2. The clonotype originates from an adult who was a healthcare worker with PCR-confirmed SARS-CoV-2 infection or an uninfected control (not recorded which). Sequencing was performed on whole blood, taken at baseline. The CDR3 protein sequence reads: CASSSRPLAGENTGELFF. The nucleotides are TGCGCCAGCAGCTCCCGTCCCCTAGCGGGGGAGAACACCGGGGAGCTGTTTTTT.